This TCR beta chain comes out of a study of cytomegalovirus exposure and HLA in healthy donors. Findings of the study overall: Later, an analysis showed that TCR beta chains associated with HLA were more clonally expanded than others that were equally common. Later analysis identified a missense DCLRE1C variant that was linked to TCR beta V- and J-gene trimming. CMV antigen specificity was confirmed in vitro for three CMV-associated chains. Several top significant clusters appeared, in a later analysis, to be linked to common viral pathogens.

This PCR relied on a set of 60 Vbeta primers and 13 Jbeta primers. The protocol was immunoSEQ multiplex PCR, while the TCRdb copy is restricted to in-frame clones and leaves out a portion. This repertoire shows 170,000 or so clones, roughly four fifths found once; its top ten account for over 1.5%. Remarks on this clone: Its specificity is unknown.

V was pared by 0 bases and J by 8 bases, with 5 bases of the junction left unmatched. Looked up from germline, CDR1 is SGHRS and CDR2 is YFSETQ. CDR3 length equals 14 residues. The sequenced sample consisted of PBMCs. This chain uses TRBV5-1 with TRBJ1-1; 9 nucleotides align to TRBD1. The sequence derives from a man aged 45-65 years in good health and CMV-seronegative. The CDR3 DNA follows: TGCGCCAGCAGCTTGGGGGACAGGGAATCGGAAGCTTTCTTT. It yields the protein CASSLGDRESEAFF.